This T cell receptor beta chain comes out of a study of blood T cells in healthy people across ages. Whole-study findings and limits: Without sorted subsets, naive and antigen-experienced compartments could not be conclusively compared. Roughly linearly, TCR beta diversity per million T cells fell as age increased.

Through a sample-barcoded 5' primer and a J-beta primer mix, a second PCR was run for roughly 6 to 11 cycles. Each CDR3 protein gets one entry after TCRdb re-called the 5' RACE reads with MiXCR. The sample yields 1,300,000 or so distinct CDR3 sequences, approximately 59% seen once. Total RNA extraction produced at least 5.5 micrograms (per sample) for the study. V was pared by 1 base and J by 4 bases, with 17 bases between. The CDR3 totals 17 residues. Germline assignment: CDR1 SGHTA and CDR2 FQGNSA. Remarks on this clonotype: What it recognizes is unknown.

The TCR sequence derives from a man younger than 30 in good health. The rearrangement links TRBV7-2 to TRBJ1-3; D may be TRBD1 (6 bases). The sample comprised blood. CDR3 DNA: TGTGCCAGCAGCTTAGTCGGGGGGGCTGGGATAGGAAACACCATATATTTT. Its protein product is CASSLVGGAGIGNTIYF. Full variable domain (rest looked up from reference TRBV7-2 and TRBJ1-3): GAGVSQSPSNKVTEKGKDVELRCDPISGHTALYWYRQSLGQGLEFLIYFQGNSAPDKSGLPSDRFSAERTGGSVSTLTIQRTQQEDSAVYLCASSLVGGAGIGNTIYFGEGSWLTVV.